The sequence of this TCR beta chain was determined in a study of OX40 agonist ivuxolimab in advanced cancers. Study-wide points: Antigen targets of the expanded peripheral T cells went undetermined.

Germline values: CDR1 LNHDA, CDR2 SQIVND (reference sequence). J lost 2 bases, V lost 3 bases, and 7 bases had no gene match. The CDR3 runs to 15 residues. The data were produced by immunoSEQ multiplex PCR, yet TCRdb's version contains in-frame clones alone and is incomplete. The sample lists 65,000 to 90,000 clones, around nine tenths seen once, with approximately 0.79% in the top ten. Of note for this clone: Its antigen remains unidentified.

The rearrangement links TRBV19 to TRBJ2-7; 7 bases are a match to TRBD1. This TCR was sampled from an adult with an advanced solid tumor such as melanoma, head and neck, liver or kidney cancer. The sequencing here drew on CD4+ or CD8+ T cells sorted from blood, taken in a trial of the OX40 agonist ivuxolimab. The CDR3 nucleotides are TGTGCCAGTAGTATGAGGCCCGGGACAGCCTACGAGCAGTACTTC. Translation gives CASSMRPGTAYEQYF.